This T cell receptor beta chain emerged from a study of blood T cell repertoires in COVID-19. Study summary: The United States, Italy and Spain were the sources of the acute and convalescent COVID-19 samples. Nucleic acid was either cDNA or gDNA, and it came from T cells, B-cell-depleted T cells, or PBMCs.

Authors' processing steps: Estimates of nucleated cell counts were drawn from the amplification of reference gene primers. Produced via immunoSEQ multiplex PCR; TCRdb's table is partial and in-frame only. V, J and clone size derive from that table, while D and trimming were established from the DNA sequence. Of some 110,000 clones listed, around 79% are singletons. V was shortened by 0 bases and J by 6 bases, with 17 bases between the two germline ends. Germline V lookup: CDR1 SGDLS, CDR2 YYNGEE. This CDR3 contains 16 residues. The sequence derives from a man aged 50 or older with acute or convalescent COVID-19. The rearrangement joins TRBV9 to TRBJ2-3; D might be TRBD1 (6 bases). The sequencing input was peripheral blood. The chain's CDR3 is CASSVASGQSLDTQYF. The CDR3, as DNA: TGTGCCAGCAGCGTAGCCTCGGGACAATCGCTGGATACGCAGTATTTT.